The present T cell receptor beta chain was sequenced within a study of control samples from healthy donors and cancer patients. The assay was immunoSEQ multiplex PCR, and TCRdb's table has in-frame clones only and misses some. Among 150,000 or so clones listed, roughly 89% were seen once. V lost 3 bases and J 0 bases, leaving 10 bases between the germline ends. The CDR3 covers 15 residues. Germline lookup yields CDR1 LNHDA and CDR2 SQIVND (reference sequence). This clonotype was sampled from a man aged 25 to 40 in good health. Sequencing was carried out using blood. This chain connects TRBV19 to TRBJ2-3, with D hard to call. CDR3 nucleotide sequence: TGTGCCAGTAGTATCGGGCAGTCTAGCACAGATACGCAGTATTTT. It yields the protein CASSIGQSSTDTQYF.